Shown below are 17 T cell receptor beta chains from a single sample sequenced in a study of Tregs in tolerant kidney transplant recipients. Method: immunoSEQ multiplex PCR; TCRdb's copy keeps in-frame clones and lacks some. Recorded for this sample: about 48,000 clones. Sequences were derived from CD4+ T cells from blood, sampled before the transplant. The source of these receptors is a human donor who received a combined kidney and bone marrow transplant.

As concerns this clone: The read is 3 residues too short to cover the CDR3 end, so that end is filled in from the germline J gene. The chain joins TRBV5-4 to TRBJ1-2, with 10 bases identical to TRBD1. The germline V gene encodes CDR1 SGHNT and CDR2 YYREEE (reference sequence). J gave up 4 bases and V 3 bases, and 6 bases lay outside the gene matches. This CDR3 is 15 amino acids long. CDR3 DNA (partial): TGTGCCAGCAGCTCCCCGGGACAGGGGTCCTATGGC. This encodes CASSSPGQGSYG. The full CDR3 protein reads CASSSPGQGSYGYTF. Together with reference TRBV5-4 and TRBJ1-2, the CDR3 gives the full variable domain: ETGVTQSPTHLIKTRGQQVTLRCSSQSGHNTVSWYQQALGQGPQFIFQYYREEENGRGNFPPRFSGLQFPNYSSELNVNALELDDSALYLCASSSPGQGSYGYTFGSGTRLTVV.

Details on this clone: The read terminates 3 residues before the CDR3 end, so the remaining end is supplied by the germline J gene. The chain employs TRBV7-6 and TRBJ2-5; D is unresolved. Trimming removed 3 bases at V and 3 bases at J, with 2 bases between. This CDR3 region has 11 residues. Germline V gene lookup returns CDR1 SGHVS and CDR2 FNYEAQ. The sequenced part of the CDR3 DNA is TGTGCCAGCAGCTTTAAAGAGACC. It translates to CASSFKET. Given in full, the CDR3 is CASSFKETQYF.

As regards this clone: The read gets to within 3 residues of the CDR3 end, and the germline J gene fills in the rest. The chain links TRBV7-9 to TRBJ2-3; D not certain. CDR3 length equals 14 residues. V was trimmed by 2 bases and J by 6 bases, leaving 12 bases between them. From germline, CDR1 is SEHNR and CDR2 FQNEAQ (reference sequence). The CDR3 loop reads CASSLWAPGDTQYF. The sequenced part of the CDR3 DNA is TGTGCCAGCAGCTTATGGGCCCCCGGCGATACG. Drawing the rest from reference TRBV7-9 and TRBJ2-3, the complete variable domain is DTGVSQNPRHKITKRGQNVTFRCDPISEHNRLYWYRQTLGQGPEFLTYFQNEAQLEKSRLLSDRFSAERPKGSFSTLEIQRTEQGDSAMYLCASSLWAPGDTQYFGPGTRLTVL.

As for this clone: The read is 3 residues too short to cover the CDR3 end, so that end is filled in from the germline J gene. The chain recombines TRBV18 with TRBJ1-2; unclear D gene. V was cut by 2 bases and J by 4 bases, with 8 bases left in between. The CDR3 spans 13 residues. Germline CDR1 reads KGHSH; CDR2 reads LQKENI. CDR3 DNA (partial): TGTGCCAGCTCACCAGGGCAGCTCTATGGC. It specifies CASSPGQLYG. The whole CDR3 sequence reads CASSPGQLYGYTF.

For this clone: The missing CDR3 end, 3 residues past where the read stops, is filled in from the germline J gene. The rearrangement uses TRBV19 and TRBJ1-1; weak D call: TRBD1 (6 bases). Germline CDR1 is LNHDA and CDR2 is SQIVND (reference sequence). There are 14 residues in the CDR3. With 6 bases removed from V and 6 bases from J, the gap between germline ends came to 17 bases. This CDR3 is CASRVGSEGAEAFF. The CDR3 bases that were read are TGTGCCAGTAGGGTCGGATCCGAGGGGGCTGAA.

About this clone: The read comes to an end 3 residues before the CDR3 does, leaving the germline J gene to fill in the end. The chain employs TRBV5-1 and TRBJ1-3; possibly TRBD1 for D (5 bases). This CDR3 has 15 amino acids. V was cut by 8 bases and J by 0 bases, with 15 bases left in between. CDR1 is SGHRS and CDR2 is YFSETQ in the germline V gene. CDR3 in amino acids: CASGTGYDSGNTIYF. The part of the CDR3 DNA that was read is TGCGCCAGTGGAACAGGTTACGACTCTGGAAACACC.

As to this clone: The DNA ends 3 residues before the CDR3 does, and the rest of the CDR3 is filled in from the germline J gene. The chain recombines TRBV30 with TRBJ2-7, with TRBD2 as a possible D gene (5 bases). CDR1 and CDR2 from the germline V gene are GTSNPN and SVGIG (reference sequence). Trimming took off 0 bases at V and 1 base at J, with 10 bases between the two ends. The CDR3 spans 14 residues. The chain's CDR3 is CAWSVLVTSYEQYF. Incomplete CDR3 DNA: TGTGCCTGGAGTGTACTAGTTACTTCCTACGAG.

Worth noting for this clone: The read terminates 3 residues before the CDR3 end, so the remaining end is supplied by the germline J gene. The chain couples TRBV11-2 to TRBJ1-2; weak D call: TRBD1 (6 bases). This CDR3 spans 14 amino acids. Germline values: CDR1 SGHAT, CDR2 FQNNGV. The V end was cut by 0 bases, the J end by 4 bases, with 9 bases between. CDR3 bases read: TGTGCCAGCAGCTTAGAGAGGGGGACCTATGGC. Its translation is CASSLERGTYG. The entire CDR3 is CASSLERGTYGYTF.

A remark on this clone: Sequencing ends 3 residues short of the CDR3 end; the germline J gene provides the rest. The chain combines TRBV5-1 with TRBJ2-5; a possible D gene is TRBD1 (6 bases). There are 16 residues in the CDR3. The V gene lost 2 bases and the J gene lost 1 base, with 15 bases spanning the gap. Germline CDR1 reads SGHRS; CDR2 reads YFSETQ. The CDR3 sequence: CASSFGQGYRQETQYF. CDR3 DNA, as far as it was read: TGCGCCAGCAGCTTCGGGCAGGGGTACCGCCAAGAGACC.

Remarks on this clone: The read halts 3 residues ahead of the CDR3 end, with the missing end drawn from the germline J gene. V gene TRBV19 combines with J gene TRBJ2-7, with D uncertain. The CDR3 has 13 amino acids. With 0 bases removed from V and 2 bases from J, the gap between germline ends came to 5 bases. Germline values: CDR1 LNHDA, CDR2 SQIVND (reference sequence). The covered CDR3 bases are TGTGCCAGTAGTATAGATCTAGCCTACGAG. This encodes CASSIDLAYE. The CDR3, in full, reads CASSIDLAYEQYF.

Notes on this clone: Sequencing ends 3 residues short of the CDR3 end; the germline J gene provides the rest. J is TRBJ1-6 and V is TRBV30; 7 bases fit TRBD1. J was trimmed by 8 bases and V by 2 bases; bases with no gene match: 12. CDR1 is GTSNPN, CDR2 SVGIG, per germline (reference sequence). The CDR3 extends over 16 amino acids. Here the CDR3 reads CAWSQTGQAKDSPLHF. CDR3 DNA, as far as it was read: TGTGCCTGGAGTCAAACCGGACAGGCGAAGGATTCACCC.

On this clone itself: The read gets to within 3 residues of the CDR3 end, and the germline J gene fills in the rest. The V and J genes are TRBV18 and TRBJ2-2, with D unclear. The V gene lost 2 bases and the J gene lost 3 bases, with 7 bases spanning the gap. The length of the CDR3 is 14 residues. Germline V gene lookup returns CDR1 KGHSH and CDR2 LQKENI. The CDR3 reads CASSPITDTGELFF. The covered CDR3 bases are TGTGCCAGCTCACCAATAACAGACACCGGGGAG.

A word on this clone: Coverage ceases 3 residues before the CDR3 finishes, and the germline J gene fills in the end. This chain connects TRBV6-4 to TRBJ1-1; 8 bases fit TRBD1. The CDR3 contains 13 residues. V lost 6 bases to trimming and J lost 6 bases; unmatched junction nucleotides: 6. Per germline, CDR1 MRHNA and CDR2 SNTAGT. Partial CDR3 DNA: TGTGCCAGCAGGGAAGACAGGGGCCCTGAA. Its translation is CASREDRGPE. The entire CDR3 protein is CASREDRGPEAFF.

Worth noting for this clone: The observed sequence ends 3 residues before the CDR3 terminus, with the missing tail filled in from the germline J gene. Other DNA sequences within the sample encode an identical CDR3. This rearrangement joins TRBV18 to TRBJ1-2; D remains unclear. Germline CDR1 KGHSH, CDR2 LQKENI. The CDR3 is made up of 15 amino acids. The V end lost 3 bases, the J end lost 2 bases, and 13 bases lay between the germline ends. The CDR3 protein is CASSPPGGPNYGYTF. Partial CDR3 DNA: TGTGCCAGCTCACCTCCGGGTGGCCCCAACTATGGC.

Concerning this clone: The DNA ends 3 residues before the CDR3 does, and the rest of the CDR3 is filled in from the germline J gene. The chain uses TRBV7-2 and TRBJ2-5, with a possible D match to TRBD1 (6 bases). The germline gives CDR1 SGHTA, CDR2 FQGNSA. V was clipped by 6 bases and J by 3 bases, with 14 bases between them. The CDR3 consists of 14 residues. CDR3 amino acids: CASRPDSREETQYF. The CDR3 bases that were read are TGTGCCAGCAGACCGGACAGCAGGGAAGAGACC.

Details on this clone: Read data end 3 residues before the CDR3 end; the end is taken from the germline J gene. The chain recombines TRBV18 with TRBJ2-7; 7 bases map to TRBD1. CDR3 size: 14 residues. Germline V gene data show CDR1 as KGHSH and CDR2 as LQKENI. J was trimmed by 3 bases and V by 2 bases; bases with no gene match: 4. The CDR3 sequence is CASSPVTGYYEQYF. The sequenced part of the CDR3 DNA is TGTGCCAGCTCACCAGTGACAGGGTACTACGAG.

Here the CDR3 reads CASSSRGGGPYEQYF. The CDR3 bases that were read are TGTGCCAGCAGCTCTCGGGGGGGAGGGCCCTACGAG. The rearrangement joins TRBV7-2 to TRBJ2-7; 8 nucleotides match TRBD2. The CDR3 end lies 3 residues beyond the end of the read and is filled in from the germline J gene. V lost 4 bases to trimming and J lost 2 bases; unmatched junction nucleotides: 7. Germline loops: CDR1 SGHTA, CDR2 FQGNSA. The CDR3 is 15 residues long.